This TCR beta chain was obtained from a study of cytomegalovirus exposure and HLA in healthy donors. Study results and limitations: Later findings reportedly placed an Asian-associated ancestry cluster below the approximately 620-donor mean for N-insertions. Reports described diagnosis of cytomegalovirus status by the classifier as highly specific and sensitive.

PCR used 60 Vbeta primers and 13 Jbeta primers. Data came from immunoSEQ multiplex PCR; TCRdb stores just in-frame clones and leaves some out. The sample includes about 160,000 clones, roughly 80% of them seen just once. CDR3 size: 14 residues. Trimming took 6 bases from V and 5 from J; bases not matched to a gene: 9. Germline CDR1 MNHNY, CDR2 SVGAGI (reference sequence). On this clone itself: The target antigen is unknown.

The sequenced material came from PBMCs. This receptor was taken from a woman in her twenties or thirties in good health and CMV-seronegative. J is TRBJ2-5 and V is TRBV6-6; TRBD1 matches 7 bases. The CDR3 coding sequence is TGTGCCAGCAGACGGGACAGCTCCGGGGAGACCCAGTACTTC. Protein: CASRRDSSGETQYF.